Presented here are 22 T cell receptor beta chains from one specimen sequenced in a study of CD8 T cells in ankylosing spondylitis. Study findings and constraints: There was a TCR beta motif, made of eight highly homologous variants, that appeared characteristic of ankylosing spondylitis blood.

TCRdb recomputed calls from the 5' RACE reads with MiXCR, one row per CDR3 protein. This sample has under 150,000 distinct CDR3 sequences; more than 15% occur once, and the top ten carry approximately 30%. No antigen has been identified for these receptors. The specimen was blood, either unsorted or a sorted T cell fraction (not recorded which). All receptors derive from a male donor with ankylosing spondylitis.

CDR3 DNA: TGCAGCGTTGAGCTGCGTCCCTACAATGAGCAGTTCTTC. It is translated as CSVELRPYNEQFF. This chain connects TRBV29-1 to TRBJ2-1; D unresolved. V lost 3 bases and J 2 bases, leaving 8 bases between the germline ends. CDR3 length: 13 amino acids. Germline assignment: CDR1 SQVTM and CDR2 ANQGSEA.

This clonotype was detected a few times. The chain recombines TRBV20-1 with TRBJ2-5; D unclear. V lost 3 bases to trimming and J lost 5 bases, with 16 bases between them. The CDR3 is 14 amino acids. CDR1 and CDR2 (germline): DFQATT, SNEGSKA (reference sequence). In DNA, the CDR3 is TGCAGTGCTAGTAGGTCAGGCTCCCGGGAGACCCAGTACTTC. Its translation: CSASRSGSRETQYF.

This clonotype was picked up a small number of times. The CDR3 sequence: CASSSGNPYEQYF. DNA for the CDR3: TGTGCCAGCAGTTCAGGGAACCCCTACGAGCAGTACTTC. The chain joins TRBV12-3 or TRBV12-4 to TRBJ2-7; possibly TRBD1 for D (5 bases). This CDR3 comprises 13 residues. V was pared by 4 bases and J by 2 bases, with 9 bases between.

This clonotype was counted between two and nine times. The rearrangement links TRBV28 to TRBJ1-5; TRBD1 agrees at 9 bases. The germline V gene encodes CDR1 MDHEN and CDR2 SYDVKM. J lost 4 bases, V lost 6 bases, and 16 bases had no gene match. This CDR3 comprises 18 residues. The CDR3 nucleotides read TGTGCCAGCAGAAACTACAGGGGGCAATCTATAGGAAATCAGCCCCAGCATTTT. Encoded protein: CASRNYRGQSIGNQPQHF.

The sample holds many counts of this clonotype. The CDR3 sequence: CAIMADTGELFF. The CDR3 region has the DNA TGTGCCATCATGGCAGACACCGGGGAGCTGTTTTTT. The V call is TRBV10-3, the J call TRBJ2-2; the D is unclear. This CDR3 contains 12 residues. The ends were cut back, 7 bases at V and 3 bases at J, with 6 bases in the middle. Germline V gene data show CDR1 as ENHRY and CDR2 as SYGVKD.

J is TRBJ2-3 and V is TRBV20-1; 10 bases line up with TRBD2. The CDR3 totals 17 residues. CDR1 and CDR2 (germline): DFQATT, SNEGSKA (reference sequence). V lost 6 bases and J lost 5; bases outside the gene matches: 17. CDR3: CSAKAMASGRSGDTQYF. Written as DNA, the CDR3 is TGCAGTGCGAAGGCGATGGCTAGCGGGAGATCGGGAGATACGCAGTATTTT.

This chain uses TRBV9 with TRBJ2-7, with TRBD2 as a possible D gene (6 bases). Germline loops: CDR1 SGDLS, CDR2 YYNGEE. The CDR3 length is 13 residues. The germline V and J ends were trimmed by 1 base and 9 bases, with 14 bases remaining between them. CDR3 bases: TGTGCCAGCAGCGTAAGTTCGGGAGTGCCGCAGTACTTC. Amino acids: CASSVSSGVPQYF.

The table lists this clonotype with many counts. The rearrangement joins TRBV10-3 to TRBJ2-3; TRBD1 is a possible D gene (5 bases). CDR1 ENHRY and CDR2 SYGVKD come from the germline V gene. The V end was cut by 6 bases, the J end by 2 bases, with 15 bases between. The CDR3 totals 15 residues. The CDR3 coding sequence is TGTGCCATCAGGTCCCGGACACCGACCACAGATACGCAGTATTTT. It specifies CAIRSRTPTTDTQYF.

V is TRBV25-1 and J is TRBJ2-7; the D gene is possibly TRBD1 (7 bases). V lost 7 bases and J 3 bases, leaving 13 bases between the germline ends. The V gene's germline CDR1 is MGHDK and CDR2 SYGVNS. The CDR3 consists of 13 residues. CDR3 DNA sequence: TGTGCCAGCACGTGGCGGGACAGCTACGAGCAGTACTTC. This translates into CASTWRDSYEQYF.

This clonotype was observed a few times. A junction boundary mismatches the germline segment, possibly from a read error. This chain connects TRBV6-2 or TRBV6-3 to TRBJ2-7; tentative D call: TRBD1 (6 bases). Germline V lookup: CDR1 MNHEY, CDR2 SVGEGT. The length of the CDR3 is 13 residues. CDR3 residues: CASSPGQLYAQYF. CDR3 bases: TGTGCCAGCAGTCCCGGACAGCTGTACGCGCAGTACTTC.

CDR3 region: CASSQATGPGNTIYF. The CDR3 bases are TGCGCCAGCAGCCAAGCCACAGGGCCGGGAAACACCATATATTTT. V is TRBV4-3 and J is TRBJ1-3, with D possibly matching TRBD1 (6 bases). CDR1 and CDR2 (germline): LGHNA, YSLEER. The CDR3 totals 15 residues. The V and J ends lost 1 base and 4 bases respectively, with 11 bases between them.

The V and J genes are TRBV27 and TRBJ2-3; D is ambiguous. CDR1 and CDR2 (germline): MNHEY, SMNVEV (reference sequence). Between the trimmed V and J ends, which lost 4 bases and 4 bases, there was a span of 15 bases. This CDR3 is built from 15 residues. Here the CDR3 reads CASSSIAPLPDTQYF. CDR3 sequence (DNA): TGTGCCAGCAGTTCAATAGCCCCACTCCCAGATACGCAGTATTTT.

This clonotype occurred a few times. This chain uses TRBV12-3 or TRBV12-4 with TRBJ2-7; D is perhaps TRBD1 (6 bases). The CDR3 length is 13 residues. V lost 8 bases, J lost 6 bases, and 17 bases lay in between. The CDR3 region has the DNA TGTGCCAGCCAAGGGGGAGCCTTACGCGAGCAGTACTTC. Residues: CASQGGALREQYF.

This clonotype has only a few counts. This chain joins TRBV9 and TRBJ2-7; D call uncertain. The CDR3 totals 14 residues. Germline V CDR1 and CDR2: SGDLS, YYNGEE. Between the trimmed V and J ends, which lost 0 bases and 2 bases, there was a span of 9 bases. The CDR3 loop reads CASSVAYLTYEQYF. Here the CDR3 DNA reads TGTGCCAGCAGCGTAGCTTACCTAACCTACGAGCAGTACTTC.

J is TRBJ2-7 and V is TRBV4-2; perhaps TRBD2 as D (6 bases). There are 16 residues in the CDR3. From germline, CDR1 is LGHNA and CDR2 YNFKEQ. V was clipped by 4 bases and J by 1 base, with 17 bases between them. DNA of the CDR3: TGTGCCAGCAGCCCGCAGACCGTCGCGGGGTCCTACGAGCAGTACTTC. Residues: CASSPQTVAGSYEQYF.

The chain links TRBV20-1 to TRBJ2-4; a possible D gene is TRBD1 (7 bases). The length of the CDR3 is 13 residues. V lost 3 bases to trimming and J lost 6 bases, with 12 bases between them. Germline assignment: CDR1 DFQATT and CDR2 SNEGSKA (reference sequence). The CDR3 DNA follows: TGCAGTGCTAGCCGACAGGGAGGAAACATTCAGTACTTC. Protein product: CSASRQGGNIQYF.

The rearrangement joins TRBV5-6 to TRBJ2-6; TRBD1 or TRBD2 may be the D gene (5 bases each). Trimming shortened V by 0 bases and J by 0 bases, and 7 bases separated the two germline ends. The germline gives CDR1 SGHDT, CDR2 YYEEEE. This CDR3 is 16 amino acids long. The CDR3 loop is CASSLGGTSGANVLTF. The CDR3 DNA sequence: TGTGCCAGCAGCTTGGGGGGGACCTCTGGGGCCAACGTCCTGACTTTC.

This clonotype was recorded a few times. CDR3 DNA: TGCGCCAGCAGCCAAGAAAGTGGGGGCTCCTACGAGCAGTACTTC. Encoded protein: CASSQESGGSYEQYF. V is TRBV4-3 and J is TRBJ2-7, with D perhaps TRBD1 or TRBD2 (5 bases each). V was shortened by 0 bases and J by 0 bases, with 9 bases between the two germline ends. Germline loops: CDR1 LGHNA, CDR2 YSLEER. CDR3 length: 15 residues.

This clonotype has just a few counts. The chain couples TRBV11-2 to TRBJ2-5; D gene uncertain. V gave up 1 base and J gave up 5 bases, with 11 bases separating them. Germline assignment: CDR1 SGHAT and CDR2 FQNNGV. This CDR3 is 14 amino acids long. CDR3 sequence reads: CASSLVPSGETQYF. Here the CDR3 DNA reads TGTGCCAGCAGCTTAGTTCCTTCCGGGGAGACCCAGTACTTC.

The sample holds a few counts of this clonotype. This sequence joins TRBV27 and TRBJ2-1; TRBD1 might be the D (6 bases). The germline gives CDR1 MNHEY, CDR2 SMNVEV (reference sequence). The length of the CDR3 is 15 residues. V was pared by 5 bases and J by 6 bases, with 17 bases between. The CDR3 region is CASSGTPGPTNEQFF. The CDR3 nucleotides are TGTGCCAGCAGTGGGACACCCGGGCCTACCAATGAGCAGTTCTTC.

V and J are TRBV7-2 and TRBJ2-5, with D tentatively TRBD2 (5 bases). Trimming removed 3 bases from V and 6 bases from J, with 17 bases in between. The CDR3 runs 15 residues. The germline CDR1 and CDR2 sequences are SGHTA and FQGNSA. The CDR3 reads CASSLFVRGLKTQYF. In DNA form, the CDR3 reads TGTGCCAGCAGCTTGTTTGTTCGGGGTTTGAAGACCCAGTACTTC.

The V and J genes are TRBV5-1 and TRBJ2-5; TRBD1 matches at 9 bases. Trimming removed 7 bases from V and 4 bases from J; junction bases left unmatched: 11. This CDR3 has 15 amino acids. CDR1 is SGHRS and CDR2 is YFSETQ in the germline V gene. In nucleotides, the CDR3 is TGCGCCAGCGGGCGAACAGGGGGCGAAATAGAGACCCAGTACTTC. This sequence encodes CASGRTGGEIETQYF.